These 8 T cell receptor beta chains were all obtained from the same sample, sequenced in a study of T cell responses to AZD1222 COVID-19 vaccine. The table came from immunoSEQ multiplex PCR; TCRdb's copy has only in-frame clones and leaves some out. This table has roughly 170,000 clones, about 91% appearing once. Sequencing was performed on peripheral blood, taken on day 0 of AZD1222 vaccination. The receptors originated from an adult in good health.

The chain has TRBV7-9 and TRBJ1-5; TRBD1 might be the D (6 bases). The germline V gene encodes CDR1 SEHNR and CDR2 FQNEAQ (reference sequence). Trimming removed 5 bases from V and 1 base from J, with 21 bases in between. The CDR3 is 18 amino acids. The CDR3 DNA is TGTGCCAGCAGCGGCAGAGGAACAGGGAGGGCGAGCAATCAGCCCCAGCATTTT. It translates to CASSGRGTGRASNQPQHF.

The chain recombines TRBV19 with TRBJ1-1; D remains unclear. The CDR3 consists of 13 residues. Between the trimmed V and J ends, which lost 9 bases and 0 bases, there was a span of 11 bases. Germline CDR1 is LNHDA and CDR2 is SQIVND (reference sequence). This CDR3 is CASLSRLNTEAFF. The CDR3 DNA reads TGTGCCAGCCTATCCCGCCTGAACACTGAAGCTTTCTTT.

V and J are TRBV7-2 and TRBJ2-7, with 7 positions matching TRBD1. Germline CDR1 and CDR2: SGHTA and FQGNSA. The CDR3 has 13 residues. The ends lost 5 bases at V and 2 bases at J; junction bases unmatched: 3. The CDR3 loop is CASSVDRAYEQYF. CDR3 coding DNA: TGTGCCAGCAGCGTAGACAGGGCCTACGAGCAGTACTTC.

Note on this clone: Other DNA sequences within the sample encode an identical CDR3. V gene TRBV6-5 combines with J gene TRBJ2-1; D is ambiguous. Between the trimmed V and J ends, which lost 0 bases and 0 bases, there was a span of 9 bases. Per germline, CDR1 MNHEY and CDR2 SVGAGI. This CDR3 has 16 amino acids. CDR3 nucleotide sequence: TGTGCCAGCAGTTACTCCGGCGGAAGCTCCTACAATGAGCAGTTCTTC. Protein product: CASSYSGGSSYNEQFF.

This sequence joins TRBV24-1 and TRBJ2-5; D is possibly TRBD2 (6 bases). Trimming took off 0 bases at V and 3 bases at J, with 7 bases between the two ends. The CDR3 is 14 residues long. Germline lookup yields CDR1 KGHDR and CDR2 SFDVKD. CDR3: CATSDLGGEETQYF. The CDR3 DNA is TGTGCCACCAGTGATTTGGGCGGGGAAGAGACCCAGTACTTC.

This sequence joins TRBV30 and TRBJ1-5; no firm D call. Germline V CDR1 and CDR2: GTSNPN, SVGIG (reference sequence). Trimming stripped 3 bases from V and 3 bases from J, with 9 bases between. The CDR3 has 13 residues. DNA of the CDR3: TGTGCCTGGAGAGATGGTGCCAATCAGCCCCAGCATTTT. This gives the protein CAWRDGANQPQHF.

This sequence joins TRBV28 and TRBJ2-5; 7 bases agree with TRBD2. CDR3 size: 14 residues. Germline loops: CDR1 MDHEN, CDR2 SYDVKM. The V and J ends lost 6 bases and 6 bases, in that order; junction bases with no gene match: 10. The CDR3 loop reads CASSLTGRAKTQYF. The CDR3 bases are TGTGCCAGCAGCCTGACTGGGAGGGCTAAGACCCAGTACTTC.

This clone was counted a single time. The J gene is TRBJ2-7, the V gene TRBV19; 9 bases map to TRBD1. Germline V lookup: CDR1 LNHDA, CDR2 SQIVND (reference sequence). The ends lost 6 bases at V and 2 bases at J; junction bases unmatched: 8. The CDR3 is 15 amino acids. The CDR3 reads CASRASGQGTYEQYF. Here the CDR3 DNA reads TGTGCCAGTAGAGCCAGCGGACAGGGGACCTACGAGCAGTACTTC.